This T cell receptor (beta chain) was observed in a study of tumor and adjacent non-tumor tissue in lung cancer. In the study overall: The cohort had 12 to 13 adenocarcinoma, a couple of squamous cell and 1 small cell patients. Aged 31 to 76 years, patients included 10 men and a few women with stage I to III disease. Study results and limitations: Tumor tissue had significantly higher TCR diversity than normal lung.

TCRbeta libraries were built with three rounds of nested PCR, modified from ARM-PCR. Using its own MiXCR run on the multiplex PCR reads, TCRdb lists one record per CDR3 protein. Altogether about 93,000 distinct CDR3 sequences are present, roughly 70% being singletons, with the ten largest covering approximately 20%. The template was RNA from unsorted bulk tissue. Chemotherapy-naive patients with new lung cancer underwent thoracic surgery in China, August–November 2014. This clonotype was observed many times. What it binds is unknown. The CDR3 consists of 12 residues. V was trimmed by 2 bases and J by 1 base, leaving 5 bases between them. Germline CDR1 SQVTM, CDR2 ANQGSEA.

J is TRBJ1-1 and V is TRBV29-1; possibly TRBD1 for D (5 bases). The TCR was taken from a man between 60 and 70 years old with non-small cell lung cancer. Sequencing used lung tumor tissue. This chain's CDR3 is CSVEQGNTEAFF. In DNA form, the CDR3 reads TGCAGCGTTGAACAGGGGAACACTGAAGCTTTCTTT.